A single T cell receptor beta chain is shown here with its context. This entry comes from a study of control samples from healthy donors and cancer patients. This CDR3 region has 12 residues. Germline values: CDR1 MGHRA, CDR2 YSYEKL. Trimming pared 4 bases from V and 7 bases from J, leaving 8 bases between. Clones were read by immunoSEQ multiplex PCR, and TCRdb kept only the in-frame ones, dropping some. The sample lists 140,000 or so clones; roughly nine tenths were seen once. The sequence was obtained from a man aged 30 to 45 in good health. The sample taken for sequencing was blood. This chain uses TRBV4-1 with TRBJ2-1; unclear D gene. CDR3: CASSLGRNEQFF. The CDR3 DNA sequence: TGCGCCAGCAGCCTTGGACGTAATGAGCAGTTCTTC.